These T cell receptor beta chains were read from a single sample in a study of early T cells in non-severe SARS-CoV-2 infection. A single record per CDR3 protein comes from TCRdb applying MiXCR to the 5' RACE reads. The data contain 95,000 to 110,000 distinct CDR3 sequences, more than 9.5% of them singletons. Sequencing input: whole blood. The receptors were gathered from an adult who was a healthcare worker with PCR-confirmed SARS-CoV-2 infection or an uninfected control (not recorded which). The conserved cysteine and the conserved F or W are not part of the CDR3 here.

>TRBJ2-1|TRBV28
ATCAGGDYNEQF
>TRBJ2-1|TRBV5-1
ASSLESSGPGNEQF
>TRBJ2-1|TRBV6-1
ASNRVNEQF
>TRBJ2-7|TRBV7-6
ASSLGLAGGEQY
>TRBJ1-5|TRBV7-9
ASSEGTGNQPQH
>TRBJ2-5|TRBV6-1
ASTAGQGRVTQY
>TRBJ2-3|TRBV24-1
ATSDYGTDTQY
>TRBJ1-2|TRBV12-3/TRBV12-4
ASSLGSGGSGGYT
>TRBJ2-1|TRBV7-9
ASSRAGAGYNEQF
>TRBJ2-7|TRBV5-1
ASSSGGHEQY
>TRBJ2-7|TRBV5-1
ASSLAAGVSYEQY
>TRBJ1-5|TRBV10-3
AIRGSNGNQPQH
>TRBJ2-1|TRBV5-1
ASTPGGYNEQF
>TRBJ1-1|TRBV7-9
ASSLPPPAVMNTEAF
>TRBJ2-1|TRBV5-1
ASSEGGPSNEQF
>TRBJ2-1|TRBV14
ASSQDIRRGKEQF
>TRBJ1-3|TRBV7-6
ASSAGSHTIY
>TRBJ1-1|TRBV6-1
ASTPPGTEAF
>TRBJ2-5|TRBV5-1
ASRLGGGGGETQY
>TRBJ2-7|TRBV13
ASSQQLAGGNEQY
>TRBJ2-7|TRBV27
ASSLKRGNPYEQY
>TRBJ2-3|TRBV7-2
ASSSVVDTQY
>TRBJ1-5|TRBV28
ASSSMPGLARNQPQH
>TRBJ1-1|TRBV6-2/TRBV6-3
ASRGTANTEAF
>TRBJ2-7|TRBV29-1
SVGDNLYEQY
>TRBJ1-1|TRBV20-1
SARDEGMNTEAF
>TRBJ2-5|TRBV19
ASSFESGTQY
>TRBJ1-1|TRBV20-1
SALRQNTEAF
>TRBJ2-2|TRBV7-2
ASSSGPHGAGNTGELF
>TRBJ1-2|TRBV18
ASSPGMTGNYGYT
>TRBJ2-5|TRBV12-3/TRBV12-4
ASSPGAGGTQY
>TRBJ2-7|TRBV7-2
ASSFSGYYEQY
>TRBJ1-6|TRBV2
ASSVGTGGWNSPLH
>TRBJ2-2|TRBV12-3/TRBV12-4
ASSRTATGELF
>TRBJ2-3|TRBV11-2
ASSQMSDTQY
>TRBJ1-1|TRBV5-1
ASSFAPESRRNTEAF
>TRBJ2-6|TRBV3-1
ASSPPSVGANVLT
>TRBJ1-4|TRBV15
ATSTLTATNEKLF
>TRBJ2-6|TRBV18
ASSPPVVGANVLT
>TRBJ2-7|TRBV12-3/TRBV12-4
ASSLREGAKNEQY